These T cell receptor beta chains were read from a single sample in a study of blood T cells in healthy people across ages. TCRdb reprocessed the 5' RACE reads via MiXCR and lists one record per CDR3 protein. The sample consists of 1.5 million to 2 million distinct CDR3 sequences, roughly 50% of them appearing once. Sequencing was done on a sample of blood. The receptors originated from a woman in her thirties or forties in good health. Both conserved end residues are part of each CDR3. Each record gives: D gene, clone size, J gene, V gene, CDR3 protein, CDR3 DNA. D genes are given only for firm matches. Size is omitted from some rows. Given values are once, few, many or a class for expanded clones.

TRBD2 . TRBJ2-3 TRBV7-8 CVSSQGTSGGRISTDTQYF TGTGTCAGCAGCCAGGGGACTAGCGGGGGCCGAATTAGCACAGATACGCAGTATTTT
. . TRBJ2-6 TRBV27 CASRPIGMGRDVLTF TGTGCCAGCAGACCGATTGGGATGGGGCGCGACGTCCTGACTTTC
. . TRBJ2-1 TRBV5-1 CASSSFPEGAYNEQFF TGCGCCAGCAGCTCCTTCCCTGAAGGCGCCTACAATGAGCAGTTCTTC
. . TRBJ2-7 TRBV7-2 CASSSNALAEQYF TGTGCCAGCAGCTCCAACGCCCTAGCCGAGCAGTACTTC
. . TRBJ2-5 TRBV28 CASSVGARETQYF TGTGCCAGCAGTGTAGGGGCCCGGGAGACCCAGTACTTC
. . TRBJ1-4 TRBV20-1 CSASRGDANEKLFF TGCAGTGCCAGCCGGGGGGACGCTAATGAAAAACTGTTTTTT
. . TRBJ2-7 TRBV5-1 CASSTAPLQNYEQYF TGCGCCAGCAGCACCGCCCCCCTGCAAAACTACGAGCAGTACTTC
TRBD2 few TRBJ2-5 TRBV5-1 CASRPQTSVETQYF TGCGCCAGCAGACCCCAGACTAGCGTGGAGACCCAGTACTTC
TRBD1 few TRBJ2-7 TRBV5-1 CASSFAGTASSEQYF TGCGCCAGCAGCTTCGCCGGGACAGCGTCGAGCGAGCAGTACTTC
. few TRBJ2-3 TRBV2 CASSDGHATDTQYF TGTGCCAGCAGTGATGGACACGCCACAGATACGCAGTATTTT
TRBD1 few TRBJ1-2 TRBV13 CASRLGQGAAGGYTF TGTGCCAGCAGGTTAGGACAGGGGGCGGCCGGCGGCTACACCTTC
TRBD2 many TRBJ2-7 TRBV3-1 CASTSTSGGPYEQYF TGTGCCAGCACCTCAACTAGCGGGGGACCCTACGAGCAGTACTTC
. . TRBJ2-1 TRBV5-1 CASSSQGRRSYNEQFF TGCGCCAGCAGCTCCCAGGGGCGAAGGTCCTACAATGAGCAGTTCTTC
TRBD2 . TRBJ2-7 TRBV3-1 CASRGGPRDEQYF TGTGCCAGCCGGGGGGGACCACGGGACGAGCAGTACTTC
. . TRBJ2-3 TRBV7-2 CASGLDSRADTQYF TGCGCCAGCGGCTTAGACAGCAGGGCAGATACGCAGTATTTT
TRBD1 . TRBJ2-7 TRBV4-3 CASSQDRTGASYEQYF TGCGCCAGCAGCCAAGACCGGACAGGGGCGTCCTACGAGCAGTACTTC
. . TRBJ1-4 TRBV7-2 CASGRSLNEKLFF TGTGCCAGCGGCAGGAGTCTTAATGAAAAACTGTTTTTT
. . TRBJ2-6 TRBV5-1 CASSFQGGSSGANVLTF TGCGCCAGCAGCTTCCAAGGGGGGAGCTCTGGGGCCAACGTCCTGACTTTC
. . TRBJ2-5 TRBV27 CASSFFGQTQYF TGTGCCAGCAGTTTCTTCGGGCAGACCCAGTACTTC
TRBD2 . TRBJ2-1 TRBV9 CASSAGAAGGLGEQFF TGTGCCAGCAGCGCGGGGGCAGCGGGGGGTCTTGGTGAGCAGTTCTTC
. . TRBJ1-5 TRBV7-9 CASSFGESEFQPQHF TGTGCCAGCAGCTTTGGAGAAAGTGAGTTTCAGCCCCAGCATTTT